There are many counts of the clone carrying this T cell receptor beta chain. This sample is drawn from a study of CD8+CD57+ T cells in acquired aplastic anemia. This CDR3 has 16 amino acids. Trimming pared 4 bases from V and 5 bases from J, leaving 15 bases between. From germline, CDR1 is LGHNA and CDR2 YNFKEQ. For CDR3 and TCR beta VDJ profiling, genomic DNA was the template used. TCRdb re-analysed the reads in MiXCR, keeping a single row per CDR3 protein. The repertoire holds 170,000 or so distinct CDR3 sequences, with 45% to 50% as singletons. Only patients with CD8+CD57+ cell expansion on flow cytometry were chosen for sequencing.

Sequencing input: sorted CD4+, CD8+, or CD8+CD57+ T cells (not recorded which) from PBMCs. The chain combines TRBV4-2 with TRBJ1-6; D remains ambiguous. The TCR was taken from a human donor with aplastic anemia. CDR3 loop: CASSPLAGSDNSPLHF. DNA for the CDR3: TGTGCCAGCAGCCCCCTCGCGGGATCCGATAATTCACCCCTCCACTTT.